Below, one T cell receptor beta chain is given with its context. Its ends do not fully match the called genes, so a read error is possible. The CDR3 covers 17 residues. From germline, CDR1 is SGHTA and CDR2 FQGNSA. A sample-barcoded 5' primer and a J-beta primer mix were used in a second PCR of roughly 7 to 11 cycles. MiXCR, run by TCRdb on the 5' RACE reads, gives a single entry per CDR3 protein. The profile shows 700,000 to 900,000 distinct CDR3 sequences, less than 70% of them singletons. This entry comes from a study of blood T cells in healthy people across ages. There were at least 5 micrograms of total RNA extracted from every sample.

The V and J genes are TRBV7-2 and TRBJ1-6; D may be TRBD1 (5 bases). Material: blood. The receptor comes from a man older than 75 in good health. The CDR3 bases are TGTGCCAGCAGCTTAGTCGGACAAAGGACATATAATTCACCCCCCCACTTT. Amino acid sequence: CASSLVGQRTYNSPPHF.